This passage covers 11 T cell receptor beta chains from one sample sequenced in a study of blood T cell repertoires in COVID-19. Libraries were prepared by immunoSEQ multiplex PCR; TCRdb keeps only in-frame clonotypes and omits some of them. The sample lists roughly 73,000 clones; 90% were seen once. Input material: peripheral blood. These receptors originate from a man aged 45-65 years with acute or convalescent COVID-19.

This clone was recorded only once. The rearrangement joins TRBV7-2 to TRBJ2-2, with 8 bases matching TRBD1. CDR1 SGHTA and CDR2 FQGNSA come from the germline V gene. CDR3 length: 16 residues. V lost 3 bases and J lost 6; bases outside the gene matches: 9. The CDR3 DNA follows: TGTGCCAGCAGCTTCTCTCAGGACAGGGCTGCCGGGGAGCTGTTTTTT. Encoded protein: CASSFSQDRAAGELFF.

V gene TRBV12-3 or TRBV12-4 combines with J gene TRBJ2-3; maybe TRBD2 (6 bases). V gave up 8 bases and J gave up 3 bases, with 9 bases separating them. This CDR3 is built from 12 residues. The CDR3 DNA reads TGTGCCAGCGGAGGGGTGACAGATACGCAGTATTTT. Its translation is CASGGVTDTQYF.

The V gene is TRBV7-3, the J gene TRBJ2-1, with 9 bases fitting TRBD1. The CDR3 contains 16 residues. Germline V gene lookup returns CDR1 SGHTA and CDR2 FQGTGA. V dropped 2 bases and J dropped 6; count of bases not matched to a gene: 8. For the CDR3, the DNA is TGTGCCAGCAGCTTAGCCGGGACAGGGACGTTCAATGAGCAGTTCTTC. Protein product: CASSLAGTGTFNEQFF.

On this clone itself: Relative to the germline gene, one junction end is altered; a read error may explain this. CDR3 in DNA: TGTGCCAGCAGTTTGGGGACAGGATCCTACAATGAGCAGTTCTTC. It specifies CASSLGTGSYNEQFF. The chain carries TRBV5-6 and TRBJ2-1, with 8 bases fitting TRBD1. CDR1 and CDR2 (germline): SGHDT, YYEEEE. CDR3 length equals 15 residues.

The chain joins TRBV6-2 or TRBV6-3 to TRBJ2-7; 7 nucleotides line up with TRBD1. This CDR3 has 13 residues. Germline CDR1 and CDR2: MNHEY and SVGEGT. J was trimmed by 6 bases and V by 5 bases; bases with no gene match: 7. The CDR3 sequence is CASSSKTGSEQYV. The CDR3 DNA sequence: TGTGCCAGCAGTAGCAAGACAGGGAGCGAGCAGTACGTC.

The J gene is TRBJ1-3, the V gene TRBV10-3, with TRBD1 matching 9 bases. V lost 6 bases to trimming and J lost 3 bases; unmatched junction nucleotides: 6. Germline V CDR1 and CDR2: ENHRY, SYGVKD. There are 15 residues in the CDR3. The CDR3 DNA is TGTGCCATCAGCGCGGGACAGGGATTTGGAAACACCATATATTTT. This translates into CAISAGQGFGNTIYF.

The CDR3 loop is CASSASDRVEKLFF. CDR3 in DNA: TGTGCCAGCAGTGCTTCAGACAGGGTTGAAAAACTGTTTTTT. V is TRBV25-1 and J is TRBJ1-4; TRBD1 agrees at 7 bases. Per germline, CDR1 MGHDK and CDR2 SYGVNS. The V segment lost 4 bases and the J segment 7 bases; nucleotides outside the gene matches: 6. The CDR3 loop spans 14 amino acids.

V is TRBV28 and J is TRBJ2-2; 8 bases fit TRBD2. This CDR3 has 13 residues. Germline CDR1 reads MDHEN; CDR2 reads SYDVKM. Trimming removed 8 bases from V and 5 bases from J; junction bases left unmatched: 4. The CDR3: CASSGLGTGELFF. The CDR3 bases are TGTGCCAGCTCGGGACTAGGGACCGGGGAGCTGTTTTTT.

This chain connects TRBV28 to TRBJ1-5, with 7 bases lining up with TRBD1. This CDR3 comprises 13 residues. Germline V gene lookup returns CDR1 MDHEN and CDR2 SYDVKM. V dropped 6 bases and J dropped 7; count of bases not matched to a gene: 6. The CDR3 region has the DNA TGTGCCAGCAGCATACAGGGGCGACAGCCCCAGCATTTT. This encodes CASSIQGRQPQHF.

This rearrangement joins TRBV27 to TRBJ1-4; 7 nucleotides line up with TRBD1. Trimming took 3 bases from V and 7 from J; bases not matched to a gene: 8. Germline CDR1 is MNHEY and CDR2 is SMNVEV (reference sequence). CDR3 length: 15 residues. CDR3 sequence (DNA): TGTGCCAGCAGTTTGGCCGGGACAGTTAGTGAAAAACTGTTTTTT. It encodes CASSLAGTVSEKLFF.

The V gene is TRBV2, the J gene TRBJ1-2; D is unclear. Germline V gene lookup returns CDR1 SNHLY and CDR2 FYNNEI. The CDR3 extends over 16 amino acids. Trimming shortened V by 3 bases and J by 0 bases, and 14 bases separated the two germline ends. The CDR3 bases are TGTGCCAGCAGTGAGCCGCGGACGGGAACTAACTATGGCTACACCTTC. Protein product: CASSEPRTGTNYGYTF.